This passage covers 29 T cell receptor beta chains from one sample sequenced in a study of CD4 T cell repertoires in COVID-19. Sequencing was performed with immunoSEQ multiplex PCR; in TCRdb, only in-frame clones are kept and a portion is missing. Of 70,000 to 95,000 clones in the sample, about 80% are singletons; the top ten hold roughly 0.6%. The sample was CD4+ T cells from peripheral blood, taken after recovery from COVID-19. The receptors here all came from a human donor who had COVID-19.

The chain carries TRBV5-1 and TRBJ2-7; 8 nucleotides agree with TRBD1. This CDR3 is 13 amino acids long. Unmatched junction bases numbered 3, after V lost 1 base and J lost 6 bases. Germline V gene lookup returns CDR1 SGHRS and CDR2 YFSETQ. This chain's CDR3 is CASSLNTGGEQYF. Written as DNA, the CDR3 is TGCGCCAGCAGCTTGAACACAGGGGGCGAGCAGTACTTC. The variable domain in full, completed from reference TRBV5-1 and TRBJ2-7, reads KAGVTQTPRYLIKTRGQQVTLSCSPISGHRSVSWYQQTPGQGLQFLFEYFSETQRNKGNFPGRFSGRQFSNSRSEMNVSTLELGDSALYLCASSLNTGGEQYFGPGTRLTVT.

This clone is a singleton in its sample. The CDR3 DNA reads TGTGCCAGCCGAATCGGCTCTGCCTATGGCTACACCTTC. Its protein product is CASRIGSAYGYTF. The V gene is TRBV2, the J gene TRBJ1-2; the D is unclear. Germline assignment: CDR1 SNHLY and CDR2 FYNNEI. Trimming removed 8 bases at V and 4 bases at J, with 14 bases between. This CDR3 is built from 13 residues.

This chain joins TRBV27 and TRBJ2-3; no clear D. The CDR3 has 16 residues. The germline V and J ends were trimmed by 6 bases and 0 bases, with 16 bases remaining between them. Germline V gene data show CDR1 as MNHEY and CDR2 as SMNVEV (reference sequence). The CDR3 here is CASSPASSPSTDTQYF. The DNA of the CDR3 is TGTGCCAGCAGCCCCGCCAGTTCCCCGAGCACAGATACGCAGTATTTT.

This rearrangement joins TRBV7-2 to TRBJ2-7; D not certain. Germline CDR1 is SGHTA and CDR2 is FQGNSA. Between the trimmed V and J ends, which lost 2 bases and 6 bases, there was a span of 14 bases. This CDR3 has 14 amino acids. The CDR3 DNA reads as TGTGCCAGCAGCTTAAGCAGGACCCCCCTCGAGCAGTACTTC. Protein product: CASSLSRTPLEQYF.

The chain uses TRBV11-3 and TRBJ2-3; D may be TRBD2 (6 bases). The V end was cut by 5 bases, the J end by 5 bases, with 32 bases between. CDR1 is SGHNT, CDR2 YENEEA, per germline. CDR3 length equals 20 residues. CDR3 sequence reads: CASSHQNTSIPAPQRDTQYF. DNA for the CDR3: TGTGCCAGCAGCCACCAGAATACTAGCATTCCAGCCCCACAACGAGATACGCAGTATTTT.

This clone has a single count. The chain is built from TRBV5-1 and TRBJ1-3, with a possible D match to TRBD1 (6 bases). Trimming removed 5 bases at V and 0 bases at J, with 15 bases between. The CDR3 is made up of 16 amino acids. Germline CDR1 SGHRS, CDR2 YFSETQ. The CDR3 region is CASSRQAQSSGNTIYF. CDR3 bases: TGCGCCAGCAGTCGACAGGCACAATCCTCTGGAAACACCATATATTTT.

The chain carries TRBV6-5 and TRBJ2-1, with a tentative D call TRBD2 (5 bases). The CDR3 has 15 amino acids. V was clipped by 6 bases and J by 0 bases, with 12 bases between them. Germline V gene sequence: CDR1 MNHEY, CDR2 SVGAGI. In DNA form, the CDR3 reads TGTGCCAGCAGCAAGAATAGCGACTCCTACAATGAGCAGTTCTTC. It codes for CASSKNSDSYNEQFF.

The J gene is TRBJ2-2, the V gene TRBV10-3, with 8 positions matching TRBD2. Germline V gives CDR1 ENHRY, CDR2 SYGVKD. The CDR3 extends over 15 amino acids. Trimming at V came to 2 bases and at J to 5 bases, leaving 4 bases not matched to a gene. The CDR3 DNA reads TGTGCCATCAGTGAGAAGGAGCGGGAGACCGGGGAGCTGTTTTTT. Encoded protein: CAISEKERETGELFF.

The CDR3, as DNA: TGTGCCATCAGTGAGTCGGGGACTAGCGGGCCCAAGAGCTCCTACAATGAGCAGTTCTTC. This codes for CAISESGTSGPKSSYNEQFF. The chain combines TRBV10-3 with TRBJ2-1; 12 nucleotides line up with TRBD2. The V and J ends lost 0 bases and 0 bases, in that order; junction bases with no gene match: 9. This CDR3 is 20 amino acids long. Germline CDR1 and CDR2: ENHRY and SYGVKD.

J is TRBJ1-5 and V is TRBV24-1; 9 bases match TRBD1. Germline-derived CDR1 and CDR2 are KGHDR and SFDVKD. V gave up 9 bases and J gave up 1 base; unmatched junction bases: 6. The CDR3 covers 15 residues. CDR3 sequence reads: CATQGQGSSNQPQHF. The CDR3 DNA follows: TGTGCCACCCAGGGACAGGGCTCGAGCAATCAGCCCCAGCATTTT.

This clone has a handful of counts. The genes are TRBV2 and TRBJ2-1, with 10 bases that match TRBD2. The V gene's germline CDR1 is SNHLY and CDR2 FYNNEI. V trimming: 9 bases; J trimming: 2 bases; junction bases outside the gene matches: 7. This CDR3 is built from 15 residues. CDR3 loop: CASRLAGDAYNEQFF. The CDR3 bases are TGTGCCAGTCGGCTAGCGGGGGACGCCTACAATGAGCAGTTCTTC.

V and J are TRBV28 and TRBJ2-5, with a possible D match to TRBD1 (6 bases). Between the trimmed V and J ends, which lost 6 bases and 5 bases, there was a span of 22 bases. The CDR3 loop spans 16 amino acids. Germline values: CDR1 MDHEN, CDR2 SYDVKM. CDR3 loop: CASRATGTSRGETQYF. DNA of the CDR3: TGTGCCAGCAGAGCCACCGGGACATCACGAGGTGAGACCCAGTACTTC.

The CDR3 DNA follows: TGTGCCAGCGCAGGACACCAAACCTACTCTGGGGCCAACGTCCTGACTTTC. Protein sequence: CASAGHQTYSGANVLTF. The chain carries TRBV9 and TRBJ2-6; a possible D gene is TRBD1 (5 bases). Germline CDR1 and CDR2: SGDLS and YYNGEE. The CDR3 has 17 amino acids. Between the trimmed V and J ends, which lost 7 bases and 0 bases, there was a span of 17 bases.

The chain has TRBV18 and TRBJ1-1; D is unclear. Trimming took 2 bases from V and 1 from J, leaving 5 bases between them. This CDR3 comprises 13 residues. Germline V lookup: CDR1 KGHSH, CDR2 LQKENI. The CDR3 loop reads CASSPNPNTEAFF. The CDR3 DNA sequence: TGTGCCAGCTCACCAAACCCGAACACTGAAGCTTTCTTT.

V is TRBV19 and J is TRBJ1-3, with 7 bases fitting TRBD1. There are 14 residues in the CDR3. Germline V gene lookup returns CDR1 LNHDA and CDR2 SQIVND (reference sequence). The V and J ends lost 8 bases and 1 base, in that order; junction bases with no gene match: 5. The CDR3 DNA follows: TGTGCCAGTGTTGGGACAGCTTCTGGAAACACCATATATTTT. Translated: CASVGTASGNTIYF.

The chain is built from TRBV5-6 and TRBJ2-5; the D is unclear. Germline CDR1 is SGHDT and CDR2 is YYEEEE. V lost 1 base and J lost 4, with 8 bases in between. This CDR3 has 13 amino acids. The CDR3 DNA sequence: TGTGCCAGCAGCTTGCAGTCGGCAGAGACCCAGTACTTC. Amino acids: CASSLQSAETQYF.

The rearrangement links TRBV7-9 to TRBJ1-1; D not certain. This CDR3 is built from 13 residues. V was clipped by 3 bases and J by 1 base, with 6 bases between them. Per germline, CDR1 SEHNR and CDR2 FQNEAQ (reference sequence). Here the CDR3 DNA reads TGTGCCAGCAGCTTTAATCAGAACACTGAAGCTTTCTTT. It yields the protein CASSFNQNTEAFF.

The chain's CDR3 is CASSPTGAPGYTF. In nucleotides, the CDR3 is TGTGCCAGCAGCCCCACAGGGGCCCCGGGCTACACCTTC. The chain links TRBV3-1 (or the pseudogene TRBV3-2) to TRBJ1-2, with 7 bases fitting TRBD1. The CDR3 length is 13 residues. Unmatched junction bases numbered 7, after V lost 4 bases and J lost 8 bases. Germline CDR1 and CDR2: LGHDT and YNNKEL (reference sequence).

J is TRBJ1-2 and V is TRBV11-2; D is unclear. This CDR3 has 15 residues. Germline CDR1 and CDR2: SGHAT and FQNNGV. Between the trimmed V and J ends, which lost 1 base and 0 bases, there was a span of 9 bases. CDR3 DNA sequence: TGTGCCAGCAGCTTAGTAGGGTCACCTAACTATGGCTACACCTTC. Its translation: CASSLVGSPNYGYTF.

The chain has TRBV7-8 and TRBJ2-1, with 9 bases fitting TRBD2. The length of the CDR3 is 18 residues. Germline CDR1 is SGHVS and CDR2 is FQNEAQ. V shed 5 bases and J 3 bases; nucleotides not matched to a gene: 14. The CDR3 sequence: CASSRVAGDIRGYNEQFF. CDR3 nucleotides: TGTGCCAGCAGCCGAGTAGCGGGAGACATTAGGGGCTACAATGAGCAGTTCTTC.

This chain uses TRBV21-1 with TRBJ2-1; no check of the table's D call, TRBD2, against the DNA was made. TRBV21-1 is a documented pseudogene. This CDR3 is 14 amino acids long. As DNA, the CDR3 is TGTGCCAGCAGCCGCCCCCGGGGGGGCAATGAGCAGTTCTTC. Its translation: CASSRPRGGNEQFF.

This clone was seen only once. The chain combines TRBV10-3 with TRBJ1-2; no clear D. CDR1 and CDR2 from the germline V gene are ENHRY and SYGVKD. The V end was cut by 7 bases, the J end by 4 bases, with 13 bases between. This CDR3 contains 13 residues. Written as DNA, the CDR3 is TGTGCCATCAAGGTCGGAGGTGGCTATGGCTACACCTTC. Residues: CAIKVGGGYGYTF.

The V gene is TRBV27, the J gene TRBJ2-2; TRBD2 matches 9 bases. This CDR3 is 14 amino acids long. The J segment lost 8 bases and the V segment lost 2 bases, leaving 3 bases of the junction unmatched. CDR1 is MNHEY, CDR2 SMNVEV, per germline (reference sequence). The CDR3 region is CASSLLAGTGELFF. As DNA, the CDR3 is TGTGCCAGCAGTTTACTAGCGGGGACGGGGGAGCTGTTTTTT.

The chain uses TRBV29-1 and TRBJ1-2; possible D gene TRBD1, 5 bases. The CDR3 has 13 amino acids. Trimming took 0 bases from V and 5 from J, leaving 10 bases between them. Germline values: CDR1 SQVTM, CDR2 ANQGSEA. CDR3 region: CSVEEGPGYGYTF. Here the CDR3 DNA reads TGCAGCGTTGAAGAGGGACCGGGGTATGGCTACACCTTC. The whole variable domain, filled in from reference TRBV29-1 and TRBJ1-2, reads SAVISQKPSRDICQRGTSLTIQCQVDSQVTMMFWYRQQPGQSLTLIATANQGSEATYESGFVIDKFPISRPNLTFSTLTVSNMSPEDSSIYLCSVEEGPGYGYTFGSGTRLTVV.

This clone came up many times. V is TRBV7-2 and J is TRBJ1-2; D gene unclear. The germline CDR1 and CDR2 sequences are SGHTA and FQGNSA. Trimming left V 5 bases short and J 8 bases short, with 21 bases between. The CDR3 has 15 amino acids. The CDR3 loop reads CASSLLRVPTRGYTF. CDR3 coding DNA: TGTGCCAGCAGCCTACTAAGGGTCCCCACTCGGGGCTACACCTTC. The full variable domain, with the rest looked up from reference TRBV7-2 and TRBJ1-2, is GAGVSQSPSNKVTEKGKDVELRCDPISGHTALYWYRQSLGQGLEFLIYFQGNSAPDKSGLPSDRFSAERTGGSVSTLTIQRTQQEDSAVYLCASSLLRVPTRGYTFGSGTRLTVV.

The CDR3 DNA reads TGTGCCAGCAGCGGAGACGGCTATAATTCACCCCTCCACTTT. Encoded protein: CASSGDGYNSPLHF. This chain uses TRBV7-2 with TRBJ1-6; no firm D call. Trimming took 5 bases from V and 3 from J, leaving 8 bases between them. Germline CDR1 SGHTA, CDR2 FQGNSA. The CDR3 is 14 residues long. The variable domain in full, completed from reference TRBV7-2 and TRBJ1-6, reads GAGVSQSPSNKVTEKGKDVELRCDPISGHTALYWYRQSLGQGLEFLIYFQGNSAPDKSGLPSDRFSAERTGGSVSTLTIQRTQQEDSAVYLCASSGDGYNSPLHFGNGTRLTVT.

This clone was seen only once. V is TRBV14 and J is TRBJ2-1; D possibly uses TRBD1 or TRBD2 (5 bases each). The CDR3 has 16 amino acids. CDR1 is SGHDN and CDR2 is FVKESK in the germline V gene. V was cut by 6 bases and J by 3 bases, with 18 bases left in between. The CDR3 DNA follows: TGTGCCAGCAGAGCCCGAGGGACCACACTCTACAATGAGCAGTTCTTC. As protein: CASRARGTTLYNEQFF.

A single count supports this clone. V is TRBV27 and J is TRBJ2-3; maybe TRBD1 (6 bases). Trimming cost V 5 bases and J 1 base, with 16 bases left between them. The germline CDR1 and CDR2 sequences are MNHEY and SMNVEV (reference sequence). The CDR3 is made up of 16 amino acids. CDR3: CASSLGRAGGTDTQYF. Written as DNA, the CDR3 is TGTGCCAGCAGTCTAGGACGGGCAGGGGGCACAGATACGCAGTATTTT.

The CDR3 sequence: CASSYIGAVNYGYTF. CDR3 DNA: TGTGCCAGCAGTTATATCGGGGCGGTGAACTATGGCTACACCTTC. The V gene is TRBV6-5, the J gene TRBJ1-2; D may be TRBD1 (5 bases). Per the germline V gene, CDR1 is MNHEY and CDR2 is SVGAGI. The length of the CDR3 is 15 residues. The ends were cut back, 3 bases at V and 2 bases at J, with 13 bases in the middle.